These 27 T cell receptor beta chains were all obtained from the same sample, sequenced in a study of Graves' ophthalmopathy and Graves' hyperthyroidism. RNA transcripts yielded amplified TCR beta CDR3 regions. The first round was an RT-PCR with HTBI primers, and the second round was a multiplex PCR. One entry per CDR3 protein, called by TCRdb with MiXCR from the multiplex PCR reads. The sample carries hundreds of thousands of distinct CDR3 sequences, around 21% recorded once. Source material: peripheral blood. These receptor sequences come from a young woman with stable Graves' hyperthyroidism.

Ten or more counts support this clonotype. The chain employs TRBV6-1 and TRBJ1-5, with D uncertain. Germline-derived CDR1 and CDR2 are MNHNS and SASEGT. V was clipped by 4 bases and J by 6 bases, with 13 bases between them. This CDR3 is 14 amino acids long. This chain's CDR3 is CASSGSDSGQPQHF. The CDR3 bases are TGTGCCAGCAGTGGTTCAGACTCGGGTCAGCCCCAGCATTTT.

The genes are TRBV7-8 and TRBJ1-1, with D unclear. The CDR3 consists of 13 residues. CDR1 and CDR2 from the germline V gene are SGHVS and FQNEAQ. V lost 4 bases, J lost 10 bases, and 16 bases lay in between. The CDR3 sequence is CASSYNNGPSAFF. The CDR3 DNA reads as TGTGCCAGCAGCTACAACAACGGACCATCAGCTTTCTTT. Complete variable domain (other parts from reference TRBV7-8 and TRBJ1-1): GAGVSQSPRYKVAKRGQDVALRCDPISGHVSLFWYQQALGQGPEFLTYFQNEAQLDKSGLPSDRFFAERPEGSVSTLKIQRTQQEDSAVYLCASSYNNGPSAFFGQGTRLTVV.

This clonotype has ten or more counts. The CDR3 spells CASKRDSGELFTEAFF. CDR3 DNA: TGTGCCAGTAAAAGGGACAGTGGGGAGCTGTTCACTGAAGCTTTCTTT. This chain connects TRBV19 to TRBJ1-1, with TRBD1 matching over 7 bases. Germline CDR1 reads LNHDA; CDR2 reads SQIVND (reference sequence). The CDR3 contains 16 residues. J was trimmed by 4 bases and V by 7 bases; bases with no gene match: 15.

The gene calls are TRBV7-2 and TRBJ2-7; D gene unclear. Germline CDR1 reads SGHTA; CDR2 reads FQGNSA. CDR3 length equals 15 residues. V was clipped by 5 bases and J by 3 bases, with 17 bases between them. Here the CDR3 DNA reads TGTGCCAGCAGCCCCCTGGGGTCCCAGCTCTACGAGCAGTACTTC. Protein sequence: CASSPLGSQLYEQYF.

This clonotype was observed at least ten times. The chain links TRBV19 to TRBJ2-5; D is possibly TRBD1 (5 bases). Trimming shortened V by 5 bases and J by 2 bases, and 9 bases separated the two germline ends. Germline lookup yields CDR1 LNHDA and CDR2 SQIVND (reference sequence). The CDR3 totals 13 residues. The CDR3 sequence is CASSPAGQETQYF. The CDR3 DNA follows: TGTGCCAGTAGTCCGGCAGGGCAAGAGACCCAGTACTTC.

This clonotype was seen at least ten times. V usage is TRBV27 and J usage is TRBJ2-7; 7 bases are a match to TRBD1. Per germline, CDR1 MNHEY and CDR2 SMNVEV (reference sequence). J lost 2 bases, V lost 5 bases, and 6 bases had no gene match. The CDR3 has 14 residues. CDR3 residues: CASSVSTGAYEQYF. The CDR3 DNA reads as TGTGCCAGCAGTGTTAGTACAGGGGCCTACGAGCAGTACTTC.

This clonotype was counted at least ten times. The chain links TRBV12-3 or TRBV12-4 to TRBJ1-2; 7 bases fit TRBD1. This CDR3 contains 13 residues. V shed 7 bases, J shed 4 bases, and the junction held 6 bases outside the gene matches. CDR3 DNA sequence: TGTGCCAGCACCGTGGACAGGAGCTATGGCTACACCTTC. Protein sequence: CASTVDRSYGYTF.

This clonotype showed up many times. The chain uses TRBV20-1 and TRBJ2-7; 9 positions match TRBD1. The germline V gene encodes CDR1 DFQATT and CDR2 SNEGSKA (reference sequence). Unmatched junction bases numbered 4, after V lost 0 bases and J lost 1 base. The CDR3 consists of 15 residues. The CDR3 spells CSAREMGQGSYEQYF. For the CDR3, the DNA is TGCAGTGCTAGAGAAATGGGACAGGGATCCTACGAGCAGTACTTC.

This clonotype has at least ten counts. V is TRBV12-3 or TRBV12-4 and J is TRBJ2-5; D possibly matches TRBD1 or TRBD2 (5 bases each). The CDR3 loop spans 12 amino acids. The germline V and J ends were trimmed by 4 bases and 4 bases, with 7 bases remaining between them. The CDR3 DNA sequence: TGTGCCAGCAGTTGGGACGGAGAGACCCAGTACTTC. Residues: CASSWDGETQYF.

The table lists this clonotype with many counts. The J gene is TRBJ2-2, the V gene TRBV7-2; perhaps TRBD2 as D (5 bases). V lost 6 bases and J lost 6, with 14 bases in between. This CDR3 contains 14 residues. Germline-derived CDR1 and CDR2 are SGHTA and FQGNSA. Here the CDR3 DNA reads TGTGCCAGCAGAAAAGTACGGGAATCCGGGGAGCTGTTTTTT. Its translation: CASRKVRESGELFF.

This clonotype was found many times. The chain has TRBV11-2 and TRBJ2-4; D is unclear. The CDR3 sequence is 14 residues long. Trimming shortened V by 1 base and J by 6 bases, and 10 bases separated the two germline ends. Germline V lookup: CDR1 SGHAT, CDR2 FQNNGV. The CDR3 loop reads CASSLGVTGNIQYF. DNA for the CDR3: TGTGCCAGCAGCTTAGGGGTTACGGGAAACATTCAGTACTTC.

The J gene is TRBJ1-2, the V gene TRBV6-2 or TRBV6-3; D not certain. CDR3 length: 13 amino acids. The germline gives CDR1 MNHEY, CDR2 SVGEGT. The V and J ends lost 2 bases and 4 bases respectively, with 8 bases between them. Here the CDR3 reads CASSYMDVYGYTF. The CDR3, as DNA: TGTGCCAGCAGTTACATGGATGTCTATGGCTACACCTTC.

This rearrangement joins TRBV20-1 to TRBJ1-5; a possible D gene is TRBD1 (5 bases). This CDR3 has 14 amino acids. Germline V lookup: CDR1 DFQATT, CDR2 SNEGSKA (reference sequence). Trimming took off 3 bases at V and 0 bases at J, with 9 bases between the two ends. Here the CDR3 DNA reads TGCAGTGCTAGCGGACACCTTAGCAATCAGCCCCAGCATTTT. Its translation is CSASGHLSNQPQHF.

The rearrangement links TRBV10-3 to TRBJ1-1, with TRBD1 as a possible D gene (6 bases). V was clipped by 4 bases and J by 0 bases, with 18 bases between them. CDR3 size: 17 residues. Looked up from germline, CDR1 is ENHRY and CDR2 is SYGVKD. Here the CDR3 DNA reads TGTGCCATCAGTGGGAGGACAGATTCCTTGATGAACACTGAAGCTTTCTTT. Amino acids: CAISGRTDSLMNTEAFF.

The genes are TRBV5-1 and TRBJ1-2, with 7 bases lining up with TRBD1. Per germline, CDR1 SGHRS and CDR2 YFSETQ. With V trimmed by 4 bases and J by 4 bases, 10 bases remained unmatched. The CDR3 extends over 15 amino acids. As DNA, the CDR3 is TGCGCCAGCAGCCGAGACAGGGAGACTTTCTATGGCTACACCTTC. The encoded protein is CASSRDRETFYGYTF.

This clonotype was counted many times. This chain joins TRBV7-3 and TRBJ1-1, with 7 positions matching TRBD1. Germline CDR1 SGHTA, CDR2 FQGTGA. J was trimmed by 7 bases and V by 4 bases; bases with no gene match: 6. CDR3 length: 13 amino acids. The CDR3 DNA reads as TGTGCCAGCAGCTACGGGACAGTCCTTGAAGCTTTCTTT. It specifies CASSYGTVLEAFF.

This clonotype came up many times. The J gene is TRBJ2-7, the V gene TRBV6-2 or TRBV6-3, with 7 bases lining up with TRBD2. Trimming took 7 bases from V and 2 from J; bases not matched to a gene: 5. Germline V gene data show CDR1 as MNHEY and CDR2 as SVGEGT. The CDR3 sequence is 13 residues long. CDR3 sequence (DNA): TGTGCCAGCACCCCGGGACTAACCTACGAGCAGTACTTC. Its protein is CASTPGLTYEQYF.

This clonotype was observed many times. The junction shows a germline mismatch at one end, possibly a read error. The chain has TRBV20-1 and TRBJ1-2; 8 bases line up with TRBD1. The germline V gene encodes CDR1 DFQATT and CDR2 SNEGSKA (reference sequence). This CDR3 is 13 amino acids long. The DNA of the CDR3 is TGCAGTGCTAAGACAGGGGTAGAATTTGTAGATCCCTTC. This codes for CSAKTGVEFVDPF.

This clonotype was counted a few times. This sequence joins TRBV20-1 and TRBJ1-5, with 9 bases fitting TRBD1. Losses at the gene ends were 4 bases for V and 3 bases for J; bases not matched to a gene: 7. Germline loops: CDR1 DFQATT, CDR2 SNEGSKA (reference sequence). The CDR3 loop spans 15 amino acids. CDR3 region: CSATTTGGNNQPQHF. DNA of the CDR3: TGCAGTGCTACCACGACAGGGGGGAACAATCAGCCCCAGCATTTT.

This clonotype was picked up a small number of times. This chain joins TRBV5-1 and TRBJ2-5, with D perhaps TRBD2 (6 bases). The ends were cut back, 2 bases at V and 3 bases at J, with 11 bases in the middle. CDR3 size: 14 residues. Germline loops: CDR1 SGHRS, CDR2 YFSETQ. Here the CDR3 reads CASSFPGEEETQYF. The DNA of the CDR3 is TGCGCCAGCAGCTTCCCCGGGGAGGAAGAGACCCAGTACTTC.

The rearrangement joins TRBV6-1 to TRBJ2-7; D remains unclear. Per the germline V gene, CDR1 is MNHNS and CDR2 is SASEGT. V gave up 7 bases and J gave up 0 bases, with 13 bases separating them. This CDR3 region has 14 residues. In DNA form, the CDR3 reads TGTGCCAGCACCCTCACCGACGTCTCCTACGAGCAGTACTTC. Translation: CASTLTDVSYEQYF.

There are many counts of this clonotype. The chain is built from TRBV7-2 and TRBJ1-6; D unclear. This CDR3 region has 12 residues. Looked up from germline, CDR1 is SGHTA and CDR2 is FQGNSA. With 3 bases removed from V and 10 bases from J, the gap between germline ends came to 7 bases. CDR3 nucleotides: TGTGCCAGCAGCTTTCCTGGGTCACCCCTCCACTTT. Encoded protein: CASSFPGSPLHF. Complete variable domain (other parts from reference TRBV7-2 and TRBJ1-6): GAGVSQSPSNKVTEKGKDVELRCDPISGHTALYWYRQSLGQGLEFLIYFQGNSAPDKSGLPSDRFSAERTGGSVSTLTIQRTQQEDSAVYLCASSFPGSPLHFGNGTRLTVT.

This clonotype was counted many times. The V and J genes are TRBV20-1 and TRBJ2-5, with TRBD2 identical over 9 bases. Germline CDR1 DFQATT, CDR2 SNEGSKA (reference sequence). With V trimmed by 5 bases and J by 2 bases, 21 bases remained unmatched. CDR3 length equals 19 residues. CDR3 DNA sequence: TGCAGTGCTGCTAGCGGGGAGGGAGGGACGGGAGGAGGGCAAGAGACCCAGTACTTC. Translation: CSAASGEGGTGGGQETQYF.

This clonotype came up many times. The chain's CDR3 is CASSYWAGDTLQHF. DNA of the CDR3: TGTGCCAGCAGTTACTGGGCAGGAGATACGCTCCAGCATTTT. The V and J genes are TRBV6-5 and TRBJ1-5; D unclear. The CDR3 covers 14 residues. The germline V gene encodes CDR1 MNHEY and CDR2 SVGAGI. V lost 1 base to trimming and J lost 12 bases, with 16 bases between them.

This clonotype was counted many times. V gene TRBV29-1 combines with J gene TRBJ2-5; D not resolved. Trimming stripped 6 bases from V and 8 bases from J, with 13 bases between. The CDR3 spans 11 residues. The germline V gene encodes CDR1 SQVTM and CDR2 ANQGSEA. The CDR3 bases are TGCAGCGTCCTCCCGACACACACCCAGTACTTC. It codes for CSVLPTHTQYF.

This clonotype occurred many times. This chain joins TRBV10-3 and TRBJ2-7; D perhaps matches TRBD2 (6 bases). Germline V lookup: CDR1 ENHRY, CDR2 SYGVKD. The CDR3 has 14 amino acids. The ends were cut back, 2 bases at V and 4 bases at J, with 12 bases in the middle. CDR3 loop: CAISEGGAGYEQYF. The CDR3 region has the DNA TGTGCCATCAGTGAGGGAGGGGCGGGGTACGAGCAGTACTTC.

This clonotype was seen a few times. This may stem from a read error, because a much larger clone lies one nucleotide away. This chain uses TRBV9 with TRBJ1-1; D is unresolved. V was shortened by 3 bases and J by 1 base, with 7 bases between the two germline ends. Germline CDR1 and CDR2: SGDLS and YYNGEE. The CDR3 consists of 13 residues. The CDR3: CASSEEGNTEAFF. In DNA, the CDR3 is TGTGCCAGCAGCGAAGAGGGGAACACTGAAGCTTTCTTT.